The 4 T cell receptor beta chains below were found in one sample sequenced in a study of Graves' ophthalmopathy and Graves' hyperthyroidism. The authors amplified TCR beta CDR3 regions, and they did so from RNA transcripts for repertoire sequencing. HTBI-primed RT-PCR formed the first round, and a multiplex PCR formed the second. TCRdb re-called the multiplex PCR reads through MiXCR, storing one row per CDR3 protein. In the table there are around 1.1 million distinct CDR3 sequences, 36% of which are singletons. Sequences were obtained from peripheral blood or thyroid tissue (not recorded which). These TCRs come from an adult man with Graves' hyperthyroidism.

This clonotype has ten or more counts. The chain recombines TRBV2 with TRBJ2-7; D is possibly TRBD1 (6 bases). The CDR3 contains 13 residues. Trimming stripped 4 bases from V and 3 bases from J, with 10 bases between. CDR1 SNHLY and CDR2 FYNNEI come from the germline V gene. The CDR3 nucleotides are TGTGCCAGCAGTGGGGGACAATACTACGAGCAGTACTTC. Residues: CASSGGQYYEQYF.

The chain has TRBV5-1 and TRBJ1-2; tentative D call: TRBD1 (5 bases). This CDR3 has 12 amino acids. Trimming removed 7 bases at V and 3 bases at J, with 10 bases between. Germline V CDR1 and CDR2: SGHRS, YFSETQ. This CDR3 reads CASWDGYYGYTF. The CDR3 nucleotides read TGCGCCAGCTGGGACGGATACTATGGCTACACCTTC.

This clonotype appeared many times. V and J are TRBV12-3 or TRBV12-4 and TRBJ1-2; D is ambiguous. The CDR3 sequence is 14 residues long. V lost 5 bases, J lost 4 bases, and 14 bases lay in between. The CDR3 nucleotides read TGTGCCAGCAGTCAAACCCCCCGGGGCTATGGCTACACCTTC. It is translated as CASSQTPRGYGYTF.

This clonotype was observed a handful of times. The chain recombines TRBV4-2 with TRBJ2-7; TRBD2 aligns across 12 bases. The germline V gene encodes CDR1 LGHNA and CDR2 YNFKEQ. Germline trimming cut 7 bases from V and 4 bases from J; bases unmatched to any gene: 8. The CDR3 is 15 amino acids. DNA for the CDR3: TGTGCCAGCACCCTCGGACTAGCGGGACATTACGAGCAGTACTTC. It is translated as CASTLGLAGHYEQYF.